The rows below give T cell receptor beta chains drawn from one sample of a study of identical twins. TCRdb reprocessed the 5' RACE reads with MiXCR, giving one entry per CDR3 protein. The sample comprises 500,000 to 600,000 distinct CDR3 sequences, less than 25% of which are singletons, and about 0.99% rests with the top ten. This sample also appeared in a second study, on T cells expressing NK-cell markers.

Sequenced: CD4+ T cells sorted from blood. These receptors originate from a woman younger than 35 in good health. Each CDR3 is given with its conserved first and last residue. Each record gives: CDR3 protein, CDR3 DNA, clone size, J gene, D gene, V gene. The D gene is left open where the match is weak. The size entry is marked missing in some rows and otherwise reads once, few, many or a size class.

CAGTENTGELFF	TGCGCCGGGACAGAGAACACCGGGGAGCTGTTTTTT	-	TRBJ2-2	TRBD1	TRBV20-1
CACHDRVGVNEQFF	TGTGCCTGCCATGACAGGGTCGGCGTCAATGAGCAGTTCTTC	few	TRBJ2-1	TRBD1	TRBV30
CASSLGRRGEQFF	TGTGCCAGCAGCTTGGGACGCCGAGGGGAGCAGTTCTTC	few	TRBJ2-1	-	TRBV7-9
CASSYSGEGADTQYF	TGTGCCAGCAGTTACAGCGGGGAGGGGGCAGATACGCAGTATTTT	-	TRBJ2-3	-	TRBV6-5
CASSHGWASNTEAFF	TGTGCCAGCAGCCATGGATGGGCTTCGAACACTGAAGCTTTCTTT	-	TRBJ1-1	-	TRBV3-1
CSASDRVGHNEQFF	TGCAGTGCCTCGGACAGGGTGGGACACAATGAGCAGTTCTTC	-	TRBJ2-1	TRBD1	TRBV20-1
CASSATGGNTEAFF	TGTGCCAGCAGCGCGACGGGAGGGAACACTGAAGCTTTCTTT	-	TRBJ1-1	-	TRBV9
CASSLVPAATGELFF	TGTGCCAGCAGTTTAGTCCCAGCGGCTACCGGGGAGCTGTTTTTT	few	TRBJ2-2	-	TRBV12-3/TRBV12-4
CASSINRGQGYTF	TGCGCCAGCAGCATTAACAGGGGGCAAGGCTACACCTTC	few	TRBJ1-2	TRBD1	TRBV5-1
CSVEGYVGADTQYF	TGCAGCGTTGAAGGGTATGTAGGAGCAGATACGCAGTATTTT	-	TRBJ2-3	-	TRBV29-1
CASSYPRQGRPYEQYF	TGTGCCAGCAGTTACCCCAGACAGGGGCGGCCCTACGAGCAGTACTTC	-	TRBJ2-7	TRBD1	TRBV6-2/TRBV6-3
CASRTGTSGNNEQFF	TGTGCCAGCAGGACCGGGACTAGCGGGAACAATGAGCAGTTCTTC	few	TRBJ2-1	TRBD2	TRBV2
CAISESDRGAGANVLTF	TGTGCCATCAGTGAGTCCGACAGGGGTGCTGGGGCCAACGTCCTGACTTTC	-	TRBJ2-6	TRBD1	TRBV10-3
CASSLVEGGRTEAFF	TGTGCCAGCAGTTTAGTTGAAGGGGGGAGAACTGAAGCTTTCTTT	many	TRBJ1-1	-	TRBV12-3/TRBV12-4
CSVRKQGSNYGYTF	TGCAGCGTGCGGAAACAGGGGTCCAATTATGGCTACACCTTC	few	TRBJ1-2	TRBD1	TRBV29-1
CAWSSWTGDFYEQYF	TGTGCCTGGAGTTCATGGACAGGGGATTTTTACGAGCAGTACTTC	-	TRBJ2-7	TRBD1	TRBV30
CASSDGTPREQFF	TGCGCCAGCAGCGATGGGACCCCTCGTGAGCAGTTCTTC	-	TRBJ2-1	-	TRBV5-1
CSAEDPGLKNEQFF	TGCAGTGCCGAAGACCCGGGACTAAAGAATGAGCAGTTCTTC	-	TRBJ2-1	TRBD2	TRBV20-1
CASSQDRLAGDEQYF	TGCGCCAGCAGCCAAGATCGGCTAGCGGGAGACGAGCAGTACTTC	-	TRBJ2-7	TRBD2	TRBV4-3
CASSPERASGHNEQFF	TGTGCCAGCAGCCCCGAGAGGGCTAGCGGCCACAATGAGCAGTTCTTC	-	TRBJ2-1	TRBD2	TRBV3-1
CASSHVGPYGYTF	TGTGCCAGCAGCCACGTCGGTCCCTATGGCTACACCTTC	few	TRBJ1-2	-	TRBV3-1
CASSLTGDGYEQYF	TGCGCCAGCAGCTTGACAGGGGATGGGTACGAGCAGTACTTC	few	TRBJ2-7	TRBD1	TRBV5-1
CATSREHEQFF	TGTGCCACCAGCAGAGAGCATGAGCAGTTCTTC	-	TRBJ2-1	-	TRBV15
CASSQEHSTSETQYF	TGTGCCAGCAGCCAAGAGCACTCTACGTCGGAGACCCAGTACTTC	-	TRBJ2-5	-	TRBV3-1
CASGQGWAGELFF	TGTGCTAGCGGACAGGGATGGGCCGGGGAGCTGTTTTTT	-	TRBJ2-2	TRBD1	TRBV12-5
CAWSRDYNEQFF	TGTGCCTGGAGTAGGGACTACAATGAGCAGTTCTTC	few	TRBJ2-1	-	TRBV30
CASTVTGGDSPLHF	TGTGCCAGCACCGTTACGGGGGGAGATTCACCCCTCCACTTT	-	TRBJ1-6	-	TRBV6-5
CSASSYTRQSLNTEAFF	TGCAGTGCTTCGTCATACACAAGACAGTCATTGAACACTGAAGCTTTCTTT	few	TRBJ1-1	-	TRBV20-1
CSARRQGHEKLFF	TGCAGTGCTAGAAGGCAGGGGCACGAAAAACTGTTTTTT	-	TRBJ1-4	-	TRBV20-1
CASSTRGPGQKNEQFF	TGCGCCAGCAGCACCCGAGGGCCGGGACAGAAGAATGAGCAGTTCTTC	-	TRBJ2-1	TRBD1	TRBV5-1
CASSFRVGGGDTQYF	TGTGCCAGCAGCTTCAGGGTCGGAGGGGGAGATACGCAGTATTTT	many	TRBJ2-3	-	TRBV7-2
CSVEVQRYEQYF	TGCAGCGTTGAAGTCCAGAGGTACGAGCAGTACTTC	many	TRBJ2-7	-	TRBV29-1
CASSVDLGNEQYF	TGTGCCAGCAGCGTAGACCTCGGGAACGAGCAGTACTTC	few	TRBJ2-7	-	TRBV9
CASSLYRTEETQYF	TGCGCCAGCAGCTTGTATAGGACAGAAGAGACCCAGTACTTC	few	TRBJ2-5	-	TRBV5-1
CASSPHRGSSEQYF	TGTGCCAGCAGCCCCCACAGGGGCTCGTCCGAGCAGTACTTC	many	TRBJ2-7	TRBD1	TRBV12-3/TRBV12-4
CASSREGGIGETQYF	TGTGCCAGCAGCCGCGAGGGGGGAATCGGAGAGACCCAGTACTTC	-	TRBJ2-5	-	TRBV5-8
CASSQQGSTGELFF	TGTGCCAGCAGTCAACAGGGATCTACCGGGGAGCTGTTTTTT	-	TRBJ2-2	-	TRBV5-5
CSARTSGEQYF	TGCAGTGCGAGAACTAGCGGCGAGCAGTACTTC	-	TRBJ2-7	TRBD2	TRBV20-1
CASSYYQGVGAFF	TGTGCCAGCAGTTACTACCAGGGGGTGGGCGCTTTCTTT	-	TRBJ1-1	TRBD1	TRBV6-5
CASSQELADYTGELFF	TGCGCCAGCAGCCAAGAACTAGCGGACTACACCGGGGAGCTGTTTTTT	-	TRBJ2-2	TRBD2	TRBV4-3
CAWTWRSSYEQYF	TGTGCCTGGACGTGGAGGAGCTCCTACGAGCAGTACTTC	-	TRBJ2-7	-	TRBV30
CSARVDYQPQHF	TGCAGTGCTAGAGTTGACTATCAGCCCCAGCATTTT	few	TRBJ1-5	-	TRBV20-1
CASSSCCRDRYNEQFF	TGTGCCAGCAGCTCATGTTGCCGGGACCGGTACAATGAGCAGTTCTTC	few	TRBJ2-1	-	TRBV7-9
CSTTGTRFPYEQYF	TGCAGCACCACCGGGACTAGATTCCCGTACGAGCAGTACTTC	-	TRBJ2-7	TRBD2	TRBV29-1
CASSPKGANQPQHF	TGTGCCAGCTCACCAAAAGGAGCAAATCAGCCCCAGCATTTT	few	TRBJ1-5	-	TRBV18
CASSEKGEQYF	TGTGCCAGCAGTGAAAAGGGCGAGCAGTACTTC	-	TRBJ2-7	-	TRBV25-1
CSVSGLNYGYTF	TGCAGCGTGTCGGGCCTCAACTATGGCTACACCTTC	-	TRBJ1-2	-	TRBV29-1